This entry lists 12 T cell receptor beta chains sequenced from one sample in a study of shared clonotypes between healthy human individuals. TCRdb's table, derived via immunoSEQ multiplex PCR, lists solely in-frame clones and lacks some. The sample shows 1,400,000 or so clones, approximately 98.5% of them seen only once. The material sequenced was naive CD4+ T cells sorted from blood. Subset here: CD45RA+ positively selected. The receptors derive from a man aged 30 to 45 in good health.

Only one count was recorded for this clone. The chain uses TRBV9 and TRBJ1-1; 9 nucleotides match TRBD1. Trimming cost V 10 bases and J 0 bases; bases outside gene matches: 4. This CDR3 contains 13 residues. Germline V gene lookup returns CDR1 SGDLS and CDR2 YYNGEE. The CDR3 spells CAAGQGLNTEAFF. As DNA, the CDR3 is TGTGCCGCCGGACAGGGGTTGAACACTGAAGCTTTCTTT.

The chain combines TRBV9 with TRBJ1-4; possible D gene TRBD1, 6 bases. Germline assignment: CDR1 SGDLS and CDR2 YYNGEE. V was shortened by 4 bases and J by 7 bases, with 14 bases between the two germline ends. The CDR3 runs 14 residues. In nucleotides, the CDR3 is TGTGCCAGCAGCAATTCAGGGGCTTCTGAAAAACTGTTTTTT. It specifies CASSNSGASEKLFF.

In regard to this clone: Germline and junction disagree at one end, which may indicate a read error. The rearrangement joins TRBV7-9 to TRBJ2-7; 10 positions agree with TRBD2. CDR1 and CDR2 from the germline V gene are SEHNR and FQNEAQ (reference sequence). This CDR3 comprises 10 residues. The CDR3 protein is CASSPGLASF. The CDR3 bases are TGTGCCAGCAGCCCGGGACTAGCGAGCTTC.

The chain couples TRBV30 to TRBJ2-1, with 10 bases matching TRBD2. Per the germline V gene, CDR1 is GTSNPN and CDR2 is SVGIG (reference sequence). The CDR3 is 14 residues long. V lost 7 bases to trimming and J lost 4 bases; unmatched junction nucleotides: 7. DNA for the CDR3: TGTGCCTTGTTAGCGGGAGGAAGTTACAATGAGCAGTTCTTC. Translating gives CALLAGGSYNEQFF.

The chain links TRBV5-1 to TRBJ2-3; D gene unclear. This CDR3 is 15 amino acids long. Trimming took off 4 bases at V and 6 bases at J, with 18 bases between the two ends. Germline CDR1 is SGHRS and CDR2 is YFSETQ. Here the CDR3 DNA reads TGCGCCAGCAGCCTTACAACCCCCCCTCCGGATACGCAGTATTTT. Its translation is CASSLTTPPPDTQYF.

The J gene is TRBJ1-1, the V gene TRBV18, with 8 nucleotides matching TRBD1. V was clipped by 4 bases and J by 1 base; unmatched bases: 2. The CDR3 consists of 14 residues. The germline V gene has CDR1 KGHSH and CDR2 LQKENI. CDR3 sequence reads: CASSRGTGNTEAFF. CDR3 in DNA: TGTGCCAGCTCACGCGGGACAGGGAACACTGAAGCTTTCTTT.

The chain recombines TRBV6-5 with TRBJ2-1; D gene ambiguous. This CDR3 has 14 residues. V was clipped by 8 bases and J by 3 bases, with 14 bases between them. Germline values: CDR1 MNHEY, CDR2 SVGAGI. CDR3: CASRVRTYYNEQFF. The CDR3 nucleotides are TGTGCCAGCCGAGTCCGTACTTACTACAATGAGCAGTTCTTC.

Comment on this clone: A junction end diverges from the germline sequence, so it may reflect a read error. The CDR3 nucleotides are TGTGCCAGCTCACCACCCTTCTCGAACACCGAGGAGCTGTTTTTT. Protein: CASSPPFSNTEELFF. J is TRBJ2-2 and V is TRBV18; D is uncertain. The CDR3 contains 15 residues. Germline lookup yields CDR1 KGHSH and CDR2 LQKENI.

The gene calls are TRBV18 and TRBJ2-1, with a tentative D call TRBD1 (5 bases). The germline V gene encodes CDR1 KGHSH and CDR2 LQKENI. The CDR3 has 16 amino acids. V lost 3 bases, J lost 0 bases, and 12 bases lay in between. DNA for the CDR3: TGTGCCAGCTCACCCCAGACAGAGTTCTCCTACAATGAGCAGTTCTTC. The encoded protein is CASSPQTEFSYNEQFF.

The chain links TRBV4-3 to TRBJ2-7, with TRBD2 matching 12 bases. With 1 base clipped from V and 0 bases from J, the junction kept 10 bases outside the gene matches. The CDR3 sequence is 19 residues long. Germline CDR1 reads LGHNA; CDR2 reads YSLEER. CDR3 sequence reads: CASSQGVGGTSGSSYEQYF. DNA for the CDR3: TGCGCCAGCAGCCAAGGGGTTGGTGGGACTAGCGGGTCCTCCTACGAGCAGTACTTC.

The chain is built from TRBV28 and TRBJ2-7; D perhaps matches TRBD2 (5 bases). V shed 6 bases and J shed 5 bases, with 20 bases lying between them. The CDR3 has 15 residues. The germline gives CDR1 MDHEN, CDR2 SYDVKM. The CDR3 protein is CASSRNRDWAHEQYF. The CDR3 nucleotides read TGTGCCAGCAGCAGGAACCGGGATTGGGCCCACGAGCAGTACTTC.

This chain joins TRBV5-4 and TRBJ2-3; unclear D gene. Trimming removed 4 bases from V and 0 bases from J, with 12 bases in between. The CDR3 extends over 15 amino acids. From germline, CDR1 is SGHNT and CDR2 YYREEE (reference sequence). In nucleotides, the CDR3 is TGTGCCAGCAGCCTTAGGGTGACTAGCACAGATACGCAGTATTTT. It encodes CASSLRVTSTDTQYF.